This TCR beta chain originates from a study of blood T cell repertoires in COVID-19. Generated by immunoSEQ multiplex PCR, the TCRdb table keeps only in-frame clones and is missing some. The data hold about 520,000 clones, with 80% to 90% observed a single time. Germline CDR1 reads LGHDT; CDR2 reads YNNKEL (reference sequence). Deletions cut 0 bases from V and 15 bases from J, with 15 bases between. The CDR3 is 13 residues long. The clonotype was recovered from a human donor in a cohort sampled during active COVID-19. The rearrangement uses TRBV3-1 (or the pseudogene TRBV3-2) and TRBJ2-1; possible D gene TRBD1, 6 bases. Sequenced material: peripheral blood. The CDR3 DNA sequence: TGTGCCAGCAGCCAAGAATGGAGCGGCAGGGGGTTCTTC. Translated: CASSQEWSGRGFF.